This T cell receptor (beta chain) was documented in a study of Ad26.COV2.S vaccination and SARS-CoV-2 variants (dated by TCRdb to the early 2020s). Regarding the research as a whole: Vaccine-arm donors were drawn from COV1001, a multicentre, randomized, double-blind, placebo-controlled phase I-IIa trial of Ad26.COV2.S in healthy adults. TCRbeta repertoire sequencing served as the tool for gauging how specific and how broad the SARS-CoV-2-reactive T cell receptors were following Ad26.COV2.S vaccination. Trial participants were randomized into five groups of five, in which low-dose or high-dose Ad26.COV2.S was given once or twice, or placebo was given on both occasions. Ad26.COV2.S was administered intramuscularly at 5 x 10^10 or 1 x 10^11 viral particles, either as a single shot or as two shots given 56 days apart. Investigators remained blinded to trial group allocation during experiments and outcome assessment. The TCR-sequenced set comprised about 32 samples: around 20 Ad26.COV2.S vaccine recipients, 5 placebo recipients and 8 SARS-CoV-2 convalescent individuals.

The study at large found these results: After vaccination, substantial breadth of spike-specific CD8+ and CD4+ T cell responses was reported. Comparable non-spike TCR breadth was observed between vaccine and placebo recipients, consistent with only spike being contained in the vaccine. According to the authors, total T cell responses may have been underestimated by the TCR breadth and depth analyses. The study was not powered to compare responses between vaccine doses or regimens. Compared with placebo recipients, Ad26.COV2.S recipients showed higher spike-specific TCR breadth (P = 0.0014).

In the paper's terms, the treatment or condition label means: about 20 received Ad26.COV2.S at low or high dose, single or two shots; about five received placebo; per-sample allocation not given. For vaccine and placebo recipients, repertoires were sequenced using samples collected on day 63 after the first injection. In Cohort 1b, about 27 adults aged 18-55 years were enrolled at a single site in Boston, USA, between 29 July and 7 August 2020. Ad26.COV2.S consisted of a replication-incompetent adenovirus type 26 vector by which a prefusion-stabilized SARS-CoV-2 spike protein from the original Wuhan strain was expressed. The germline V gene encodes CDR1 SGHAT and CDR2 FQNNGV. V was cut back by 1 base and J by 0 bases, leaving a gap of 9 bases between them. Spanning cysteine to phenylalanine, the CDR3 consists of 15 amino acids. Only the CDR3 region is kept as DNA, spanning 45 bases read in frame from base 1.

TCRbeta CDR3 regions were sequenced with the immunoSEQ Assay. After extraction, genomic DNA underwent amplification by bias-controlled multiplex PCR, followed by high-throughput sequencing. The study's own analysis went as follows. To quantify the absolute abundance of every unique TCRbeta CDR3 region, sequences were collapsed and filtered. T cell fraction was estimated by normalizing TCRbeta template counts to usable DNA, with usable DNA measured through amplification of reference genes found in all nucleated cells. Repertoire TCRs were annotated as SARS-CoV-2-specific by exact matching of V gene, CDR3 amino acid sequence and J gene to a known reactive TCR set. The reference SARS-CoV-2 TCR set was obtained from MIRA and was filtered for enrichment in COVID-19-positive ImmuneCODE repertoires, whereby public or cross-reactive TCRs were removed. Drawing on the MIRA antigens, annotated TCRs were analysed further at the level of specific ORF or position within ORF. Breadth was defined as the number of annotated unique rearrangements divided by the total number of unique productive rearrangements, and depth was defined as the summed frequency of the annotated unique rearrangements. TCR breadth was compared between groups using two-sided Wilcoxon rank-sum tests. As stored in TCRdb, this immuneACCESS dataset retains in-frame rearrangements with V and J assigned. A fraction of the clones does not appear; measured against another copy, unresolved V genes explain less than half of the discrepancy, and the remainder lacks a known reason. The DNA was the basis for D and trimming; V, J and clone size are from that table. The sample includes roughly 350,000 clones, with roughly 89% observed a single time. The top ten clones comprise approximately 5% of the sample.

Comment on this clone: Its binding antigen is unknown. Base-call qualities are not available, and no considerably larger clone is one nucleotide away.

Here the chain combines TRBV11-2 and TRBJ1-1; no D segment can be confidently identified. The receptor comes from a person aged 18-65 years who received the Ad26.COV2.S COVID-19 vaccine or a placebo. This specimen consisted of peripheral blood, obtained in a trial of Ad26.COV2.S vaccine versus placebo. Read as DNA, the sequence is TGTGCCAGCAGCTTAGCCGGCAACATGAACACTGAAGCTTTCTTT. This gives the protein CASSLAGNMNTEAFF. The variable domain in full, with residues beyond the CDR3 obtained from the reference TRBV11-2 and TRBJ1-1 genes, is EAGVAQSPRYKIIEKRQSVAFWCNPISGHATLYWYQQILGQGPKLLIQFQNNGVVDDSQLPKDRFSAERLKGVDSTLKIQPAKLEDSAVYLCASSLAGNMNTEAFFGQGTRLTVV.